The source of this T cell receptor beta chain is a study of tumour-infiltrating T cells in Burkitt lymphoma (dated by TCRdb to the early 2020s). Study-level background: The Burkitt lymphoma cohort included around 82 patients and covered every epidemiological subtype of the disease. TCR repertoire data were compared against clinical outcome, and productive clonality predicted overall survival and progression-free survival independently of established prognostic factors such as age at diagnosis.

The library was generated by the immunoSEQ multiplex PCR assay. TCRdb limited this immuneACCESS table to in-frame rearrangements with V and J called. A share of clones is missing; checked studies link under half to unresolved V genes, and the rest is unexplained. The table for this sample lists about 1,400 clones; approximately 12% of them were counted only once. About 15% of the sample rests with the top ten. The CDR3 covers 17 residues, taking in both the cysteine and the phenylalanine. The read is trimmed to its CDR3 DNA, 51 bases read in frame from base 1. CDR1 and CDR2 (MGHRA, YSYEKL) derive from the germline V gene. A distance of 19 bases separates the germline ends of V and J, which lose 4 bases and 1 base respectively. The paper's findings and limits, for the study overall: Several public clonotypes shared across numerous Burkitt lymphoma patients were found, suggesting shared tumour neoantigen selection absent from diffuse large B-cell lymphoma.

This clone turned up a few times. No antigen is known for it. Base quality data are lacking; no much larger clone is found one base away. The rearrangement combines TRBV4-1 with TRBJ1-1; matching of 6 bases hints at TRBD1 as the D gene. The source material was tumor tissue. This sequence originates from a human donor with Burkitt lymphoma. The DNA reads as follows: TGCGCCAGCAGCCCCATAATGGGGGGCAGGGGGAACACTGAAGCTTTCTTT. It codes for CASSPIMGGRGNTEAFF.